These 28 T cell receptor beta chains were sequenced from one sample in a study of blood T cells in healthy people across ages. A second PCR, run for roughly 7 to 12 cycles, used a sample-barcoded 5' primer plus a J-beta primer mix. TCRdb independently ran MiXCR on the 5' RACE reads; one entry per CDR3 protein. The sample contains about 720,000 distinct CDR3 sequences, over 20% of which appear only once. The sequenced sample was blood. Every receptor here comes from a man in his 70s in good health.

DNA for the CDR3: TGTGCCAGCAGTTTTTTTGGCTCCCCCAAAAACATTCAGTACTTC. Translated, it gives CASSFFGSPKNIQYF. V usage is TRBV27 and J usage is TRBJ2-4; D unclear. V was cut by 3 bases and J by 2 bases, with 11 bases left in between. The V gene's germline CDR1 is MNHEY and CDR2 SMNVEV (reference sequence). The CDR3 runs 15 residues.

This CDR3 is CASSFAGGEETQYF. In DNA form, the CDR3 reads TGTGCCAGCAGTTTTGCAGGGGGCGAAGAGACCCAGTACTTC. The chain uses TRBV12-3 or TRBV12-4 and TRBJ2-5; TRBD1 agrees at 8 bases. This CDR3 region has 14 residues. The ends lost 3 bases at V and 3 bases at J; junction bases unmatched: 3.

This clonotype was found a few times. The chain uses TRBV7-9 and TRBJ1-2; D ambiguous. The V gene lost 3 bases and the J gene lost 7 bases, with 6 bases spanning the gap. Germline V CDR1 and CDR2: SEHNR, FQNEAQ (reference sequence). The CDR3 is 11 residues long. For the CDR3, the DNA is TGTGCCAGCAGCTTCTCCGGTGGCTACACCTTC. Translating gives CASSFSGGYTF.

This clonotype has more than one count but fewer than ten. This chain joins TRBV7-9 and TRBJ2-3, with D unresolved. Germline-derived CDR1 and CDR2 are SEHNR and FQNEAQ (reference sequence). V was pared by 3 bases and J by 8 bases, with 18 bases between. CDR3 length equals 15 residues. CDR3 residues: CASSLKAPEKVTQYF. CDR3 sequence (DNA): TGTGCCAGCAGCTTGAAGGCCCCGGAAAAGGTTACGCAGTATTTT.

This clonotype was counted only a few times. The chain has TRBV12-3 or TRBV12-4 and TRBJ2-1; 14 bases match TRBD2. The CDR3 is made up of 14 amino acids. The ends lost 9 bases at V and 9 bases at J; junction bases unmatched: 7. The CDR3 sequence: CASRTSGGPGEQFF. CDR3 in DNA: TGTGCCAGTCGGACTAGCGGGGGGCCGGGTGAGCAGTTCTTC.

The V gene is TRBV20-1, the J gene TRBJ2-5; D is ambiguous. V dropped 7 bases and J dropped 2 bases, with 8 bases sitting between them. The CDR3 is made up of 11 amino acids. CDR1 is DFQATT and CDR2 is SNEGSKA in the germline V gene (reference sequence). The CDR3 DNA is TGCAGTGGAGCCTCTCAAGAGACCCAGTACTTC. It encodes CSGASQETQYF.

V is TRBV18 and J is TRBJ2-7; TRBD1 might be the D (5 bases). This CDR3 comprises 13 residues. Trimming removed 4 bases at V and 4 bases at J, with 11 bases between. The germline V gene has CDR1 KGHSH and CDR2 LQKENI. The CDR3 sequence: CASSQGIEYEQYV. CDR3 coding DNA: TGTGCCAGCTCACAGGGGATTGAGTACGAGCAGTACGTC.

A few counts support this clonotype. The V gene is TRBV20-1, the J gene TRBJ1-3, with 7 bases lining up with TRBD1. This CDR3 has 17 residues. Trimming took 1 base from V and 0 from J; bases not matched to a gene: 9. The germline gives CDR1 DFQATT, CDR2 SNEGSKA (reference sequence). CDR3 DNA sequence: TGCAGTGCTAGAGGCCCGGGACAGCAGAGCTCTGGAAACACCATATATTTT. Translation gives CSARGPGQQSSGNTIYF.

The V and J genes are TRBV12-3 or TRBV12-4 and TRBJ1-1; D possibly corresponds to TRBD1 (5 bases). There are 14 residues in the CDR3. The V gene lost 3 bases and the J gene lost 1 base, with 9 bases spanning the gap. This chain's CDR3 is CASSFQGENTEAFF. The CDR3 DNA reads as TGTGCCAGCAGTTTCCAGGGTGAGAACACTGAAGCTTTCTTT.

This clonotype has ten or more counts. The V gene is TRBV5-1, the J gene TRBJ1-1; D is unclear. CDR3 length: 15 amino acids. Trimming removed 4 bases at V and 0 bases at J, with 13 bases between. The germline V gene has CDR1 SGHRS and CDR2 YFSETQ. In DNA form, the CDR3 reads TGCGCCAGCAGCCGGGAACCTACTATGAACACTGAAGCTTTCTTT. Protein sequence: CASSREPTMNTEAFF.

The chain is built from TRBV9 and TRBJ2-3; D gene uncertain. The V end lost 0 bases, the J end lost 0 bases, and 11 bases lay between the germline ends. CDR1 is SGDLS and CDR2 is YYNGEE in the germline V gene. This CDR3 contains 16 residues. CDR3 nucleotide sequence: TGTGCCAGCAGCGTAGGGGTACCTCTTAGCACAGATACGCAGTATTTT. Residues: CASSVGVPLSTDTQYF. Combining the CDR3 with reference TRBV9 and TRBJ2-3 gives the whole variable domain DSGVTQTPKHLITATGQRVTLRCSPRSGDLSVYWYQQSLDQGLQFLIQYYNGEERAKGNILERFSAQQFPDLHSELNLSSLELGDSALYFCASSVGVPLSTDTQYFGPGTRLTVL.

This clonotype occurred a few times. The CDR3 protein is CASRRVSDTQYF. The CDR3 DNA sequence: TGTGCCAGCAGACGAGTCTCAGATACGCAGTATTTT. J is TRBJ2-3 and V is TRBV7-8, with D hard to call. In germline, CDR1 is SGHVS, CDR2 FQNEAQ. The CDR3 sequence is 12 residues long. Trimming shortened V by 6 bases and J by 4 bases, and 8 bases separated the two germline ends.

The chain has TRBV7-8 and TRBJ2-5, with D possibly matching TRBD2 (6 bases). Germline lookup yields CDR1 SGHVS and CDR2 FQNEAQ. V gave up 6 bases and J gave up 9 bases, with 26 bases separating them. CDR3 length: 16 residues. CDR3 residues: CASSPLGGILKSSQYF. CDR3 DNA: TGTGCCAGCAGTCCTCTCGGAGGGATATTAAAGAGTTCCCAGTACTTC. The full variable domain, completed using reference TRBV7-8 and TRBJ2-5, is GAGVSQSPRYKVAKRGQDVALRCDPISGHVSLFWYQQALGQGPEFLTYFQNEAQLDKSGLPSDRFFAERPEGSVSTLKIQRTQQEDSAVYLCASSPLGGILKSSQYFGPGTRLLVL.

V is TRBV10-3 and J is TRBJ2-4, with D unclear. V lost 5 bases and J 6 bases, leaving 14 bases between the germline ends. CDR3 length: 14 amino acids. The V gene's germline CDR1 is ENHRY and CDR2 SYGVKD. CDR3 sequence: CAISSMKGSNIQYF. The CDR3 nucleotides read TGTGCCATCAGTTCTATGAAGGGCTCAAACATTCAGTACTTC.

This clonotype appeared a few times. At one end the junction does not follow the germline gene, possibly because of a read error. This rearrangement joins TRBV29-1 to TRBJ2-3; D is unclear. The CDR3 has 13 amino acids. The germline gives CDR1 SQVTM, CDR2 ANQGSEA. DNA of the CDR3: TGCAGCGTTGAGCCTGGGTTGGCAGATATGCAGTATTTT. Its protein product is CSVEPGLADMQYF.

This clonotype has more than one count but fewer than ten. The gene calls are TRBV20-1 and TRBJ2-5, with 13 bases aligning to TRBD2. V lost 6 bases to trimming and J lost 3 bases; unmatched junction nucleotides: 13. The germline CDR1 and CDR2 sequences are DFQATT and SNEGSKA (reference sequence). This CDR3 spans 17 amino acids. The CDR3 spells CSAQGLAGNPSKETQYF. CDR3 DNA: TGCAGTGCCCAGGGACTAGCGGGAAACCCCTCGAAAGAGACCCAGTACTTC.

Only a few counts were recorded for this clonotype. V usage is TRBV3-1 and J usage is TRBJ2-1; maybe TRBD2 (6 bases). V was trimmed by 1 base and J by 3 bases, leaving 16 bases between them. CDR1 LGHDT and CDR2 YNNKEL come from the germline V gene (reference sequence). The CDR3 is 17 residues long. CDR3 DNA: TGTGCCAGCAGCCAAGGGGGTTGGGGGGTTGACTACAATGAGCAGTTCTTC. Translated, it gives CASSQGGWGVDYNEQFF.

This chain connects TRBV20-1 to TRBJ2-5, with a possible D match to TRBD2 (6 bases). With the DNA end fitting TRBJ2-1 better, the J assignment may be wrong. CDR1 and CDR2 (germline): DFQATT, SNEGSKA (reference sequence). This CDR3 is built from 14 residues. CDR3 DNA sequence: TGCAGTGCTAGAGATTGGCGGGGTGGAAATGAGCAGTTCTTC. Its protein product is CSARDWRGGNEQFF.

This clonotype was observed a handful of times. V usage is TRBV20-1 and J usage is TRBJ2-1, with 13 bases lining up with TRBD2. Per the germline V gene, CDR1 is DFQATT and CDR2 is SNEGSKA (reference sequence). V was pared by 6 bases and J by 5 bases, with 10 bases of the junction left unmatched. The CDR3 contains 16 residues. The CDR3 nucleotides read TGCAGTGCCCATAGACTAGCGGGGGGCATCCACAATGAGCAGTTCTTC. This translates into CSAHRLAGGIHNEQFF.

The chain has TRBV5-1 and TRBJ2-7; 9 bases agree with TRBD2. Germline V CDR1 and CDR2: SGHRS, YFSETQ. This CDR3 is built from 16 residues. The J segment lost 4 bases and the V segment lost 4 bases, leaving 12 bases of the junction unmatched. CDR3 nucleotide sequence: TGCGCCAGCAGCCTGGTTTTCCAGCGGGGGGAGTACGAGCAGTACTTC. The encoded protein is CASSLVFQRGEYEQYF. The variable domain in full, completed from reference TRBV5-1 and TRBJ2-7, reads KAGVTQTPRYLIKTRGQQVTLSCSPISGHRSVSWYQQTPGQGLQFLFEYFSETQRNKGNFPGRFSGRQFSNSRSEMNVSTLELGDSALYLCASSLVFQRGEYEQYFGPGTRLTVT.

The chain carries TRBV7-2 and TRBJ2-2; D ambiguous. Per the germline V gene, CDR1 is SGHTA and CDR2 is FQGNSA. The CDR3 spans 16 residues. Trimming stripped 1 base from V and 2 bases from J, with 11 bases between. CDR3 residues: CASSLVGFANTGELFF. CDR3 sequence (DNA): TGTGCCAGCAGCTTAGTAGGTTTCGCAAACACCGGGGAGCTGTTTTTT.

The chain has TRBV5-1 and TRBJ2-1; unclear D gene. Germline CDR1 and CDR2: SGHRS and YFSETQ. The CDR3 covers 14 residues. With 4 bases removed from V and 0 bases from J, the gap between germline ends came to 8 bases. The CDR3 DNA reads as TGCGCCAGCAGCGCACGGAGCTCCTACAATGAGCAGTTCTTC. This translates into CASSARSSYNEQFF.

This chain links TRBV19 with TRBJ1-5; D is undetermined. The CDR3 length is 18 residues. V gave up 1 base and J gave up 4 bases, with 20 bases separating them. Germline V gene sequence: CDR1 LNHDA, CDR2 SQIVND (reference sequence). The chain's CDR3 is CASSIALVSLGRNQPQHF. DNA for the CDR3: TGTGCCAGTAGTATAGCACTGGTTTCCCTCGGGCGGAATCAGCCCCAGCATTTT.

The CDR3 DNA sequence: TGTGCCAGCAGCTATGGACGGACCTACGAGCAGTACTTC. Its protein is CASSYGRTYEQYF. The chain uses TRBV11-2 and TRBJ2-5, with no clear D. TRBJ2-7 matches the DNA end more closely, so the J call is doubtful. CDR3 length: 13 residues. Germline V gives CDR1 SGHAT, CDR2 FQNNGV.

This clonotype was detected many times. The V gene is TRBV29-1, the J gene TRBJ2-3, with D maybe TRBD1 (5 bases). This CDR3 contains 14 residues. Germline V gene lookup returns CDR1 SQVTM and CDR2 ANQGSEA. V lost 6 bases to trimming and J lost 2 bases, with 15 bases between them. The CDR3 coding sequence is TGCAGCGTGACCTCAGGGATATCCACAGATACGCAGTATTTT. This sequence encodes CSVTSGISTDTQYF.

The chain links TRBV5-1 to TRBJ2-5; the match to TRBD2 covers 11 bases. The length of the CDR3 is 15 residues. Trimming cost V 1 base and J 3 bases; bases outside gene matches: 2. Germline values: CDR1 SGHRS, CDR2 YFSETQ. CDR3 in amino acids: CASSLQLAGEETQYF. The CDR3 nucleotides are TGCGCCAGCAGCTTGCAACTAGCGGGGGAAGAGACCCAGTACTTC.

The chain has TRBV12-3 or TRBV12-4 and TRBJ1-4; 8 bases agree with TRBD1. This CDR3 has 16 residues. Losses at the gene ends were 3 bases for V and 8 bases for J; bases not matched to a gene: 11. CDR3 bases: TGTGCCAGCAGTTTGGTTGCAGGGGGCGGCGGAGAAAAACTGTTTTTT. Residues: CASSLVAGGGGEKLFF.

This clonotype came up a few times. The chain recombines TRBV5-1 with TRBJ1-1, with D possibly TRBD1 on 5 matching bases. The CDR3 runs 14 residues. CDR1 and CDR2 from the germline V gene are SGHRS and YFSETQ. Trimming pared 0 bases from V and 3 bases from J, leaving 9 bases between. The CDR3: CASSLAGPYTEAFF. The CDR3 DNA is TGCGCCAGCAGCTTGGCAGGGCCCTACACTGAAGCTTTCTTT.